A few counts support the clone carrying this T cell receptor beta chain. No antigen is known for it. Other DNA sequences within the sample encode an identical CDR3. Time point indicated: inflamed ileum from the surgical specimen. Eligibility required adulthood, ileal or ileocolonic Crohn's disease and indicated ileocolonic resection. The data originate from a study of T cell repertoires in ileal Crohn's disease. Whole-study context: Operated complications were stricturing disease (61%) and penetrating disease (around 39%). Each sample's TCRB immunosequencing used around 500 nanograms of biopsy DNA.

General study findings and limits: Endoscopic recurrence occurred in every patient whose clonality exceeded 26.8%.

Sequencing used immunoSEQ multiplex PCR; TCRdb keeps in-frame clones, though not all of them. This table has some 17,000 clones, about 70% appearing once. Germline CDR1 and CDR2: SGHRS and YFSETQ. The trim removed 4 bases at V and 4 bases at J, leaving 5 bases unmatched. The CDR3 has 14 residues. This clonotype originated in an adult with Crohn's disease. Sample: ileal tissue. This rearrangement joins TRBV5-1 to TRBJ2-7, with TRBD1 matching 10 bases. As DNA, the CDR3 is TGCGCCAGCAGCCTGGACAGGGGGAGGTACGAGCAGTACTTC. It specifies CASSLDRGRYEQYF.